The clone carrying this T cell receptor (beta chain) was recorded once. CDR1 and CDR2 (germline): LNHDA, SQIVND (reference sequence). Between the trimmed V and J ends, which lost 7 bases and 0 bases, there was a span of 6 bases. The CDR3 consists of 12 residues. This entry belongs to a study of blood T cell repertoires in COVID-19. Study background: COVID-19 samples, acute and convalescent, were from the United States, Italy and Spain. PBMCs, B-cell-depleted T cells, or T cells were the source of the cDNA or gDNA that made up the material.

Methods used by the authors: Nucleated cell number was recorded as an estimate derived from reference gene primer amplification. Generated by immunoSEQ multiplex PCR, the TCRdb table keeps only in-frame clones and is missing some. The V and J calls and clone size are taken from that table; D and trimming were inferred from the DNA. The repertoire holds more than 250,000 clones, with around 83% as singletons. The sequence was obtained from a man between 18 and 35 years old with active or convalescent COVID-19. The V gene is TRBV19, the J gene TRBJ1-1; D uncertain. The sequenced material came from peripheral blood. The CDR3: CASNDMNTEAFF. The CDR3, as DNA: TGTGCCAGTAACGACATGAACACTGAAGCTTTCTTT.